This TCR beta chain was obtained from a study of cytomegalovirus exposure and HLA in healthy donors. 13 Jbeta primers and 60 Vbeta primers were used for the PCR. Per the authors' pipeline: Counted up in a later analysis, unique TCR beta chains came to some 75 million, with around 12 million shared. Sequencing used immunoSEQ multiplex PCR; TCRdb keeps in-frame clones, though not all of them. Clone size and V and J calls were adopted from that table, with D and trimming inferred from the DNA. Counted here are roughly 180,000 clones, over 65% occurring once; the ten biggest clones make up 0.6% to 0.9%. This CDR3 contains 17 residues. Study-wide findings and caveats: The authors later linked a missense DCLRE1C variant to TCR beta V- and J-gene trimming. It was about 180 TCR beta chains that were listed as cytomegalovirus-associated. Sequencing likely produced, as an artifact, a cluster of highly shared sequence variants.

On this clone itself: Its antigen is as yet unknown.

The clonotype comes from a female donor in good health and CMV-seronegative. What was sequenced was PBMCs. The V call is TRBV21-1, the J call TRBJ1-1; no check of the table's D call, TRBD1, against the DNA was made. TRBV21-1 is recorded as a pseudogene. CDR3 protein: CASSKTQGCYWDTEAFF. DNA of the CDR3: TGTGCCAGCAGCAAGACGCAGGGATGTTACTGGGACACTGAAGCTTTCTTT.